The 17 T cell receptor beta chains below come from one sample, sequenced in a study of T-cell memory formation after mild COVID-19 (dated by TCRdb to 2020 to 2023). The library came from 5' RACE. TCRdb lists the instrument as Illumina NovaSeq 6000. Using fastp at Q25 and MiXCR, TCRdb reprocessed the public reads and kept productive beta chains. Every entry covers one CDR3 protein and lists the most common genes and DNA from its rows. In all, the sample holds some 320,000 distinct CDR3 sequences, and 14% of those were seen once. The ten largest clonotypes hold around 20% of the sample. The specimen was PBMCs or a T cell subset sorted from them (not recorded which). These receptors came from a man in his late teens or twenties who had mild COVID-19 (a few samples of this study predate the infection). The sample titles of this study are shuffled in the database, so cell type and time point are left out; the donor was told from shared clones.

The chain employs TRBV12-3 or TRBV12-4 and TRBJ2-3, with 7 bases matching TRBD1. The V segment lost 6 bases and the J segment 8 bases; nucleotides outside the gene matches: 11. This CDR3 is built from 14 residues. The CDR3 reads CASRGPTPGGTQYF. The CDR3, as DNA: TGTGCCAGCAGGGGCCCGACCCCAGGGGGTACGCAGTATTTT.

The chain joins TRBV3-1 to TRBJ1-5; D is ambiguous. The CDR3 is 13 residues long. Germline assignment: CDR1 LGHDT and CDR2 YNNKEL (reference sequence). With 1 base removed from V and 7 bases from J, the gap between germline ends came to 8 bases. The CDR3 region has the DNA TGTGCCAGCAGCCAAGGGACTAGGCAGCCCCAGCATTTT. As protein: CASSQGTRQPQHF.

This clonotype has just a few counts. The chain combines TRBV10-3 with TRBJ2-1; 10 bases align to TRBD1. V lost 11 bases and J lost 5; bases outside the gene matches: 6. CDR1 is ENHRY and CDR2 is SYGVKD in the germline V gene. The CDR3 totals 13 residues. The chain's CDR3 is CAAGQGSHNEQFF. CDR3 DNA sequence: TGTGCCGCGGGACAGGGGTCCCACAATGAGCAGTTCTTC.

In this sample, this clonotype turned up a few times. The chain combines TRBV5-5 with TRBJ2-1; D may be TRBD1 or TRBD2 (6 bases each). The germline V gene encodes CDR1 SGHKS and CDR2 YYEKEE (reference sequence). The CDR3 has 16 amino acids. With 0 bases removed from V and 0 bases from J, the gap between germline ends came to 10 bases. The CDR3 here is CASSLEGGYSYNEQFF. The CDR3 DNA is TGTGCCAGCAGCTTGGAAGGGGGGTACTCCTACAATGAGCAGTTCTTC.

This clonotype was seen ten or more times. This chain links TRBV5-1 with TRBJ2-1, with TRBD1 matching over 8 bases. Germline-derived CDR1 and CDR2 are SGHRS and YFSETQ. V trimming: 4 bases; J trimming: 6 bases; junction bases outside the gene matches: 9. The CDR3 has 15 amino acids. CDR3 nucleotides: TGCGCCAGCAGCCGTCCGGGACAGGCAGGCAATGAGCAGTTCTTC. This codes for CASSRPGQAGNEQFF.

This clonotype turned up a few times. The V gene is TRBV4-1, the J gene TRBJ1-2; D call uncertain. The length of the CDR3 is 12 residues. Germline lookup yields CDR1 MGHRA and CDR2 YSYEKL. V was trimmed by 1 base and J by 7 bases, leaving 7 bases between them. In DNA, the CDR3 is TGCGCCAGCAGCCAAGGCGGGTCTGGCTACACCTTC. Amino acid sequence: CASSQGGSGYTF.

V and J are TRBV5-1 and TRBJ2-3, with no clear D. The V end was cut by 0 bases, the J end by 2 bases, with 13 bases between. From germline, CDR1 is SGHRS and CDR2 YFSETQ. This CDR3 has 16 amino acids. The CDR3 DNA is TGCGCCAGCAGCTTGGCCCTCGGATTCTCCACAGATACGCAGTATTTT. Its protein is CASSLALGFSTDTQYF.

This clonotype came up a few times. This chain connects TRBV5-1 to TRBJ2-3; perhaps D is TRBD1 or TRBD2 (5 bases each). The CDR3 consists of 15 residues. The V end lost 0 bases, the J end lost 6 bases, and 14 bases lay between the germline ends. Germline V gene sequence: CDR1 SGHRS, CDR2 YFSETQ. In DNA form, the CDR3 reads TGCGCCAGCAGCTTGGAGGGACCGCCCCAGGATACGCAGTATTTT. Translated: CASSLEGPPQDTQYF.

The chain combines TRBV5-4 with TRBJ2-2; perhaps TRBD2 as D (6 bases). Trimming left V 2 bases short and J 4 bases short, with 18 bases between. Germline assignment: CDR1 SGHNT and CDR2 YYREEE (reference sequence). The CDR3 runs to 17 residues. CDR3 loop: CASSLHFSGQITGELFF. For the CDR3, the DNA is TGTGCCAGCAGCTTACACTTTAGCGGACAAATCACCGGGGAGCTGTTTTTT.

The CDR3, as DNA: TGTGCCACCAGCAGACCCATGGGACTAGTTACCTACAATGAGCAGTTCTTC. It yields the protein CATSRPMGLVTYNEQFF. The rearrangement links TRBV15 to TRBJ2-1, with TRBD2 matching 8 bases. V lost 2 bases and J lost 2; bases outside the gene matches: 8. The CDR3 has 17 amino acids. CDR1 is LNHNV and CDR2 is YYDKDF in the germline V gene (reference sequence).

This clonotype has only a few counts. The V call is TRBV10-3, the J call TRBJ1-1, with 11 positions matching TRBD1. Germline trimming cut 8 bases from V and 3 bases from J; bases unmatched to any gene: 2. Germline CDR1 reads ENHRY; CDR2 reads SYGVKD. The CDR3 has 13 residues. The DNA of the CDR3 is TGTGCCATCCGGGACAGGGGGGACACTGAAGCTTTCTTT. This codes for CAIRDRGDTEAFF.

CDR3 sequence reads: CASSHQTSGGSSYEQYV. The CDR3 nucleotides are TGTGCCAGCAGTCACCAGACTAGCGGGGGAAGCTCCTACGAGCAGTACGTC. The chain couples TRBV6-6 to TRBJ2-7; 12 bases are a match to TRBD2. CDR1 is MNHNY and CDR2 is SVGAGI in the germline V gene (reference sequence). The V and J ends lost 5 bases and 0 bases, in that order; junction bases with no gene match: 8. The CDR3 consists of 17 residues.

This clonotype was found a few times. This chain uses TRBV4-3 with TRBJ2-5; 9 bases agree with TRBD2. The CDR3 consists of 14 residues. The V and J ends lost 1 base and 3 bases, in that order; junction bases with no gene match: 0. Germline CDR1 is LGHNA and CDR2 is YSLEER. The CDR3 is CASSQGLAEETQYF. CDR3 sequence (DNA): TGCGCCAGCAGCCAAGGACTAGCGGAAGAGACCCAGTACTTC.

This clonotype was found many times. CDR3 sequence: CASSQVLGETQYF. For the CDR3, the DNA is TGCGCCAGCAGCCAAGTCCTCGGAGAGACCCAGTACTTC. The rearrangement joins TRBV4-1 to TRBJ2-5, with no clear D. CDR3 length equals 13 residues. V gave up 1 base and J gave up 4 bases, with 7 bases separating them. Germline CDR1 reads MGHRA; CDR2 reads YSYEKL.

This clonotype was counted ten times or more. The chain combines TRBV9 with TRBJ2-1; D might be TRBD1 (5 bases). CDR3 length: 15 residues. CDR1 is SGDLS and CDR2 is YYNGEE in the germline V gene. V was trimmed by 0 bases and J by 0 bases, leaving 7 bases between them. The CDR3 loop reads CASSVDGASYNEQFF. CDR3 nucleotide sequence: TGTGCCAGCAGCGTAGATGGGGCCTCCTACAATGAGCAGTTCTTC.

The chain is built from TRBV25-1 and TRBJ1-1; D remains ambiguous. Trimming took 5 bases from V and 4 from J, leaving 8 bases between them. The CDR3 has 12 amino acids. The germline gives CDR1 MGHDK, CDR2 SYGVNS. The CDR3 loop reads CASSLESTEAFF. The CDR3 DNA follows: TGTGCCAGCAGTTTAGAGAGCACTGAAGCTTTCTTT. Full variable domain (rest looked up from reference TRBV25-1 and TRBJ1-1): EADIYQTPRYLVIGTGKKITLECSQTMGHDKMYWYQQDPGMELHLIHYSYGVNSTEKGDLSSESTVSRIRTEHFPLTLESARPSHTSQYLCASSLESTEAFFGQGTRLTVV.

In its sample, this clonotype was seen many times. This sequence joins TRBV3-1 and TRBJ2-7, with D perhaps matching TRBD1 (5 bases). V dropped 3 bases and J dropped 6 bases, with 12 bases sitting between them. CDR1 and CDR2 (germline): LGHDT, YNNKEL (reference sequence). The CDR3 covers 13 residues. DNA of the CDR3: TGTGCCAGCAGCCAGATCTCAGGGCTCGAGCAGTACTTC. Its translation: CASSQISGLEQYF.